This TCR beta chain was captured in a study of early T cells in non-severe SARS-CoV-2 infection. Each cDNA molecule carried a unique molecular identifier. MiXCR was run by TCRdb on the 5' RACE reads, yielding one entry per CDR3 protein. This sample has about 28,000 distinct CDR3 sequences; 4.6% occur once, and the top ten carry 5.5% to 7%. In this sample, this clonotype turned up many times. Per germline, CDR1 WSHSY and CDR2 SAAADI. The CDR3 is 14 amino acids. V gave up 6 bases and J gave up 2 bases, with 11 bases separating them. The origin of this receptor is an adult who was a healthcare worker with PCR-confirmed SARS-CoV-2 infection or an uninfected control (not recorded which). The rearrangement uses TRBV10-2 and TRBJ1-5, with D uncertain. This material consisted of whole blood, taken at baseline. CDR3 amino acids: CASRREGGNQPQHF. DNA of the CDR3: TGCGCCAGCAGACGGGAGGGCGGCAATCAGCCCCAGCATTTT.